Given below is one T cell receptor (beta chain) in context. The sample belongs to a study of technical replicates of blood from several donors. Here immunoSEQ multiplex PCR was the method, and the copy in TCRdb shows in-frame clones only, minus some. The sample contains tens of thousands of clones, 97% of which appear only once. Trimming took 9 bases from V and 6 from J, leaving 20 bases between them. In germline, CDR1 is MRHNA, CDR2 SNTAGT. The CDR3 is 14 residues long. The sample was T cells isolated from PBMCs. The receptor was derived from a human donor in good health. The chain links TRBV6-4 to TRBJ1-1, with D possibly TRBD1 on 6 matching bases. The CDR3 coding sequence is TGTGCCAGAAGGGCCGACAGGTCTGGGGCTGAAGCTTTCTTT. Translated: CARRADRSGAEAFF.